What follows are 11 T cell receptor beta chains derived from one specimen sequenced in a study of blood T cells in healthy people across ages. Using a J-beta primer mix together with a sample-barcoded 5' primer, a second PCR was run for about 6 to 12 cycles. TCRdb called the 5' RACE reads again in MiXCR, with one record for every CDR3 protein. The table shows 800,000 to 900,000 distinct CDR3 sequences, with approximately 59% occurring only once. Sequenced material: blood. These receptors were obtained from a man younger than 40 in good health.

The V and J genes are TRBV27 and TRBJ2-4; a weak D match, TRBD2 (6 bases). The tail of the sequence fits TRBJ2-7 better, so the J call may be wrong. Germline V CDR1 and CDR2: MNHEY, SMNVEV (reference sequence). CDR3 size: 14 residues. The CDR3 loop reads CASSLGLRNYEQYF. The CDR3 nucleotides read TGTGCCAGCAGTTTGGGACTTAGGAACTACGAGCAGTACTTC.

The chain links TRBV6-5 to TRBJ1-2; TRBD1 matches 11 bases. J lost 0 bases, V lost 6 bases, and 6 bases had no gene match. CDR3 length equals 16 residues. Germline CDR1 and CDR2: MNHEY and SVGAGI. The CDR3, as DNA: TGTGCCAGCAGGCCCGGGACAGGGGGATCTAACTATGGCTACACCTTC. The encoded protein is CASRPGTGGSNYGYTF.

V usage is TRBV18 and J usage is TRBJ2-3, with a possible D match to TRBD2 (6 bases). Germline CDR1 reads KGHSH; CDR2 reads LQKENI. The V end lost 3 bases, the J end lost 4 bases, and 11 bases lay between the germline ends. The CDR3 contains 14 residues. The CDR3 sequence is CASSPRGSPDTQYF. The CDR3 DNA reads TGTGCCAGCTCACCGCGGGGATCACCAGATACGCAGTATTTT.

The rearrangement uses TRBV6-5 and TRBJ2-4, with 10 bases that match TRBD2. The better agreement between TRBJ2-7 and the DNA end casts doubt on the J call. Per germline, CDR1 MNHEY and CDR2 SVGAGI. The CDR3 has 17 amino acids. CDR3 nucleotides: TGTGCCAGCAGTTACGTGGCTAGCGGGGGACTCTCCTACGAGCAGTACTTC. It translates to CASSYVASGGLSYEQYF.

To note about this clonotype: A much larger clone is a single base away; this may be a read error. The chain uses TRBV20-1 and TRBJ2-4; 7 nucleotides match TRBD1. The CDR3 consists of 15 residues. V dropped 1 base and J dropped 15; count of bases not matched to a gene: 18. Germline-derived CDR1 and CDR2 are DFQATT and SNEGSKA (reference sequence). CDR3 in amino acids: CSARGPLDRAGERYF. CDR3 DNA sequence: TGCAGTGCTAGAGGCCCCTTAGACAGGGCCGGGGAGCGGTACTTC.

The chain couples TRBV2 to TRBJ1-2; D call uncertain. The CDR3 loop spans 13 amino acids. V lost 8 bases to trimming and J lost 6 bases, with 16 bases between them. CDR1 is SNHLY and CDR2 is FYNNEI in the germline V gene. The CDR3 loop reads CASHTHPGHGYTF. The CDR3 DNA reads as TGTGCCAGCCACACCCACCCAGGACATGGCTACACCTTC.

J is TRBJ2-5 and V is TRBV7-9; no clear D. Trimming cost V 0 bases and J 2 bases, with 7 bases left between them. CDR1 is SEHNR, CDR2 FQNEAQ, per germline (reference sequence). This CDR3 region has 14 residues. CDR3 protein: CASSLAGWQETQYF. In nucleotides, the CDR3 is TGTGCCAGCAGCTTAGCTGGGTGGCAAGAGACCCAGTACTTC.

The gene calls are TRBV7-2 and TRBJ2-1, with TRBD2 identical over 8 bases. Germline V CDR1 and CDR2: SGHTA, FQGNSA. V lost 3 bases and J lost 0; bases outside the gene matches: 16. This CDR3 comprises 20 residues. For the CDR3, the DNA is TGTGCCAGCAGCTTCCCGAGAGCGGGGGCCCCCTCAGGCTCCTACAATGAGCAGTTCTTC. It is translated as CASSFPRAGAPSGSYNEQFF.

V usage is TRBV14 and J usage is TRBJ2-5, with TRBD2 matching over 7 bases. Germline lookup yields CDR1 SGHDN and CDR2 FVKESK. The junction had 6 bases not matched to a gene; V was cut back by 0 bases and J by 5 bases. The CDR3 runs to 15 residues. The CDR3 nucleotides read TGTGCCAGCAGCCAAGAGAGAGGGAGGGCTGAGACCCAGTACTTC. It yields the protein CASSQERGRAETQYF.

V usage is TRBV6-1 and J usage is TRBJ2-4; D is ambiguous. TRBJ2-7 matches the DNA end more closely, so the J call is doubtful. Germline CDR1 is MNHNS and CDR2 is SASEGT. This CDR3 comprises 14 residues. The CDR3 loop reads CASSEAPAGVEQYF. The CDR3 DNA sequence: TGTGCCAGCAGTGAAGCCCCCGCTGGGGTCGAGCAGTACTTC.

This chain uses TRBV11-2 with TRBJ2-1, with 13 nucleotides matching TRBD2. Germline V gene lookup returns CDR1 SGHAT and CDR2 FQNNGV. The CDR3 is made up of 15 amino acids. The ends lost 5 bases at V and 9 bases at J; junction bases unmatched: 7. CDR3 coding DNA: TGTGCCAGCAGCACTAGCGGGGGGGCAATTAGTGAGCAGTTCTTC. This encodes CASSTSGGAISEQFF.